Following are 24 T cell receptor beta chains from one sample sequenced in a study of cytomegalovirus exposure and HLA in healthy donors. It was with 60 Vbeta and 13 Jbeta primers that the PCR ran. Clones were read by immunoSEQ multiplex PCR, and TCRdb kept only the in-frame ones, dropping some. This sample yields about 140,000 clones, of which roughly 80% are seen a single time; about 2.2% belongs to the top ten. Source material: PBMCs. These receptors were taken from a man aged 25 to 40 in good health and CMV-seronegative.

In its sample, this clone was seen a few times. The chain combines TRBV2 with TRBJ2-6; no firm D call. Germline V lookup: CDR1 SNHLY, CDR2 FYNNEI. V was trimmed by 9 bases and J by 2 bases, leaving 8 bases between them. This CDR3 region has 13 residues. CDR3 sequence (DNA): TGTGCCAGAGCCTTCCCTGGGGCCAACGTCCTGACTTTC. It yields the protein CARAFPGANVLTF. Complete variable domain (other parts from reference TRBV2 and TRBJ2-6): EPEVTQTPSHQVTQMGQEVILRCVPISNHLYFYWYRQILGQKVEFLVSFYNNEISEKSEIFDDQFSVERPDGSNFTLKIRSTKLEDSAMYFCARAFPGANVLTFGAGSRLTVL.

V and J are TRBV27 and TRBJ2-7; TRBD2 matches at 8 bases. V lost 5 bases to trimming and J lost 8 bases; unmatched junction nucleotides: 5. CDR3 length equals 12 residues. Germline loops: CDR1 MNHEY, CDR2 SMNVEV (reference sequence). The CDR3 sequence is CASSGRGGQQYF. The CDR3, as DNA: TGTGCCAGCAGTGGACGGGGGGGCCAGCAGTACTTC.

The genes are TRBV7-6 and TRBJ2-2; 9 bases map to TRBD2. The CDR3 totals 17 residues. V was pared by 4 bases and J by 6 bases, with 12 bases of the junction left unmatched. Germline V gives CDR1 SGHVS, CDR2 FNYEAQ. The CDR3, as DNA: TGTGCCAGCAGCTCCCGTTGGGCGGGAGGGCCCTCCGGGGAGCTGTTTTTT. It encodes CASSSRWAGGPSGELFF.

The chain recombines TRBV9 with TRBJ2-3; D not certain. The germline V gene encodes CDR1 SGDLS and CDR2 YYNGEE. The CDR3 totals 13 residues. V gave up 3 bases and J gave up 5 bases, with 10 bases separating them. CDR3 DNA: TGTGCCAGCAGCGGGAGTCCTGTAGATACGCAGTATTTT. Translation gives CASSGSPVDTQYF.

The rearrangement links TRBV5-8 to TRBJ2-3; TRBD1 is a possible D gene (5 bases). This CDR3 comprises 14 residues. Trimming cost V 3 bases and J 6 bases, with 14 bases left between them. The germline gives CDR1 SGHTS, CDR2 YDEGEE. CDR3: CASSWGRTRDTQYF. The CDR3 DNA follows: TGTGCCAGCAGCTGGGGCCGCACCCGCGATACGCAGTATTTT.

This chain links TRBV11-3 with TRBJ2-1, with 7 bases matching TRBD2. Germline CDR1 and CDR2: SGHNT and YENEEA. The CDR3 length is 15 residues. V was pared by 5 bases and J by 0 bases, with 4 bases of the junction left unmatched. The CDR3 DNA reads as TGTGCCAGCAGCCCGGGAGGCAGCTCCTACAATGAGCAGTTCTTC. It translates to CASSPGGSSYNEQFF.

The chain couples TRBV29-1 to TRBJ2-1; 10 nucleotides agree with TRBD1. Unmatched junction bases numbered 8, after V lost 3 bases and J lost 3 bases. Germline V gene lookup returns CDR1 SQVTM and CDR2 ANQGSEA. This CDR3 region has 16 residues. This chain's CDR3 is CSVEGGGTGVYNEQFF. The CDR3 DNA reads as TGCAGCGTTGAGGGCGGAGGGACAGGGGTCTACAATGAGCAGTTCTTC.

CDR3 nucleotide sequence: TGTGCCAGCTTTACCTTGGGGGGTAGCGGTGCGAACACCGGGGAGCTGTTTTTT. It encodes CASFTLGGSGANTGELFF. The genes are TRBV6-7 and TRBJ2-2; D is possibly TRBD2 (6 bases). TRBV6-7 belongs to the ORF category, with a function that is uncertain. The CDR3 is 18 amino acids. V was clipped by 8 bases and J by 0 bases, with 22 bases between them.

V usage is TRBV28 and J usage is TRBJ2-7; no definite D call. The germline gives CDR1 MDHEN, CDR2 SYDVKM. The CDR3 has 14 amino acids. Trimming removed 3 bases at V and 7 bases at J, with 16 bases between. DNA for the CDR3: TGTGCCAGCAGTTTGTCGGCAGGCAATTGGGAGCAGTACTTC. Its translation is CASSLSAGNWEQYF.

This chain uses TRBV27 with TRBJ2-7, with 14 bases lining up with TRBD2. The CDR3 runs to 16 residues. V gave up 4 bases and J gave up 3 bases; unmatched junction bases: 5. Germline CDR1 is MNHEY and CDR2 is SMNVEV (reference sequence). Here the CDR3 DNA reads TGTGCCAGCAGTTGGGGACTAGCGGGAGTTGGCTACGAGCAGTACTTC. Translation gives CASSWGLAGVGYEQYF.

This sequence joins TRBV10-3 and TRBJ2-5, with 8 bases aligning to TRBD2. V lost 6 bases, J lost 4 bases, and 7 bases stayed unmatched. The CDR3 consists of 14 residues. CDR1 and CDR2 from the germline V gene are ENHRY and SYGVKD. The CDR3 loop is CAIRLAEGVETQYF. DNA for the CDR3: TGTGCCATCAGACTAGCGGAGGGAGTAGAGACCCAGTACTTC.

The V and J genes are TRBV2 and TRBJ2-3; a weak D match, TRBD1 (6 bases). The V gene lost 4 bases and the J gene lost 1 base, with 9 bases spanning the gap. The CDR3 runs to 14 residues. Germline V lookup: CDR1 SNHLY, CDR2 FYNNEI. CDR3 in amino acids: CASSGGQGTDTQYF. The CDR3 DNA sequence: TGTGCCAGCAGTGGGGGGCAGGGCACAGATACGCAGTATTTT.

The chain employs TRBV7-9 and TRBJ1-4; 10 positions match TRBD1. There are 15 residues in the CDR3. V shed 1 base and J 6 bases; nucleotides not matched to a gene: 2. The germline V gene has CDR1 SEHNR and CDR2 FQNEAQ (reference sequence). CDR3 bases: TGTGCCAGCAGCTTAGGGGACAGGGGTTATGAAAAACTGTTTTTT. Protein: CASSLGDRGYEKLFF. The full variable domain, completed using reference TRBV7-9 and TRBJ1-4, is DTGVSQNPRHKITKRGQNVTFRCDPISEHNRLYWYRQTLGQGPEFLTYFQNEAQLEKSRLLSDRFSAERPKGSFSTLEIQRTEQGDSAMYLCASSLGDRGYEKLFFGSGTQLSVL.

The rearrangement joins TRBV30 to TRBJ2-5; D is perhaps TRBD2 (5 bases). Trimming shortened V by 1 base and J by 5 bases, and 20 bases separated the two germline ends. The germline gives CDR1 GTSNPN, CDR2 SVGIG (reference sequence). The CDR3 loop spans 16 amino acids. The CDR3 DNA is TGTGCCTGGAGTGCCCCTTCGGGATCCCCCTTTGAGACCCAGTACTTC. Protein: CAWSAPSGSPFETQYF.

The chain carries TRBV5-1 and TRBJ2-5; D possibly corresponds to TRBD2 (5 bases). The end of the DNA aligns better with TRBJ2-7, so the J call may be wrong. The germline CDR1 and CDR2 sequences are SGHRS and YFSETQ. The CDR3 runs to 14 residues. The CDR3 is CASTLFGGNYEQYF. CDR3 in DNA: TGCGCCAGCACCCTCTTCGGAGGCAACTACGAGCAGTACTTC.

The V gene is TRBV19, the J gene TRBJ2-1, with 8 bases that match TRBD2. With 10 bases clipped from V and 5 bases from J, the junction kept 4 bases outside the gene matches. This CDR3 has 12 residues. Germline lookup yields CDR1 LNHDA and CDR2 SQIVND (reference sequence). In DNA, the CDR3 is TGTGCCACCCGGGAGGGGAACAATGAGCAGTTCTTC. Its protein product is CATREGNNEQFF.

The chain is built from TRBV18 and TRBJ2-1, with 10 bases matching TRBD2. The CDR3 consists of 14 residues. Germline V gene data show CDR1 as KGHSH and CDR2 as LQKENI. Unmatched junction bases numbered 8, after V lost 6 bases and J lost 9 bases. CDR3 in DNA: TGTGCCAGCTCTCAACAGCGGGAGGGCAGTGAGCAGTTCTTC. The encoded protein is CASSQQREGSEQFF.

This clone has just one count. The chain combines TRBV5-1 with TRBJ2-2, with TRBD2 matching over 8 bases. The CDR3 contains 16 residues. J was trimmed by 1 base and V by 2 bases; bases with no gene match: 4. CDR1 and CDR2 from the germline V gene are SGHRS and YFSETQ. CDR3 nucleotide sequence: TGCGCCAGCAGCTTAGGCGGGAGGATGAACACCGGGGAGCTGTTTTTT. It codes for CASSLGGRMNTGELFF.

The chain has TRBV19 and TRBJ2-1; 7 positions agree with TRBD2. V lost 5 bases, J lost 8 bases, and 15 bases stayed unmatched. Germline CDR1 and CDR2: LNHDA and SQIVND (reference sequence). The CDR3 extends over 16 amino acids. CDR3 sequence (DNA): TGTGCCAGTAGTCCCCTGGTAGCGGGCGCGCGCCATGAGCAGTTCTTC. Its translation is CASSPLVAGARHEQFF.

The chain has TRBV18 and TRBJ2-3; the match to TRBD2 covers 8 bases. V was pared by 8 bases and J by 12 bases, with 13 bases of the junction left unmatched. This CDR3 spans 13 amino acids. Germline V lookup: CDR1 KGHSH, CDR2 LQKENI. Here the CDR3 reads CASPPEEGLAQYF. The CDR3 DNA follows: TGTGCCAGCCCCCCGGAGGAAGGACTAGCCCAGTATTTT.

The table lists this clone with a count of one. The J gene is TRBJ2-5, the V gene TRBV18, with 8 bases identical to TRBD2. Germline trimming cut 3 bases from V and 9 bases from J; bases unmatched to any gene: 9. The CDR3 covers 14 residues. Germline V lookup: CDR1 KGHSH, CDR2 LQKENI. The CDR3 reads CASSPRTSLEAQYF. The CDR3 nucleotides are TGTGCCAGCTCACCGCGGACTAGCTTGGAGGCCCAGTACTTC.

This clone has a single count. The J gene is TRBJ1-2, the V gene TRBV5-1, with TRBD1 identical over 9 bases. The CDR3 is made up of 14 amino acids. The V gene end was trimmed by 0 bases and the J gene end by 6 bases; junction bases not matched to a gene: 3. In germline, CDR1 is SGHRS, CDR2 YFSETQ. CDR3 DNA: TGCGCCAGCAGCTTGGAGGGACAGGGAGATGGCTACACCTTC. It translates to CASSLEGQGDGYTF.

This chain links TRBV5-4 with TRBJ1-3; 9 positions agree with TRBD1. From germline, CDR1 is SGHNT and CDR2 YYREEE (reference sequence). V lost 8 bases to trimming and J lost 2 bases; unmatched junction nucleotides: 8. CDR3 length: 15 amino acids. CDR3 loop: CASTTWTGAGNTIYF. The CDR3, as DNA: TGTGCCAGTACTACGTGGACAGGGGCTGGAAACACCATATATTTT.

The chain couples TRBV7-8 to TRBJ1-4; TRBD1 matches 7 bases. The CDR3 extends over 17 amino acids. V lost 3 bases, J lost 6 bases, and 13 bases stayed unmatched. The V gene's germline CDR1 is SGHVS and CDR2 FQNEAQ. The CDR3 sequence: CASSLLRVNRGDEKLFF. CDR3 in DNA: TGTGCCAGCAGCTTGCTAAGGGTAAACAGGGGTGATGAAAAACTGTTTTTT. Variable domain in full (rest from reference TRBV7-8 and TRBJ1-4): GAGVSQSPRYKVAKRGQDVALRCDPISGHVSLFWYQQALGQGPEFLTYFQNEAQLDKSGLPSDRFFAERPEGSVSTLKIQRTQQEDSAVYLCASSLLRVNRGDEKLFFGSGTQLSVL.